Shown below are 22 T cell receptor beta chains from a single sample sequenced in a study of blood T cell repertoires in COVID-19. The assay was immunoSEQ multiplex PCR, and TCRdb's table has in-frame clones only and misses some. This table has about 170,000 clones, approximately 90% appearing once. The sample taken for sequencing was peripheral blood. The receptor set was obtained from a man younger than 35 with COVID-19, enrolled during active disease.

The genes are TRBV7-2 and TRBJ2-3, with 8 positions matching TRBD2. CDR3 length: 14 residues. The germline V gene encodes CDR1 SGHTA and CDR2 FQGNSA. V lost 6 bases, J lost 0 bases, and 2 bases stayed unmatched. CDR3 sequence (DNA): TGTGCCAGCAGGCCGGGGGGGAGCACAGATACGCAGTATTTT. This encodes CASRPGGSTDTQYF.

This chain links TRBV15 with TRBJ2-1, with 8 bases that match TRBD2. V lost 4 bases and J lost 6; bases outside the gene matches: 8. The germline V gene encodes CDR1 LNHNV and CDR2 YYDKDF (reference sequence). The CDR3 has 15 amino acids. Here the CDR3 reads CATSISGAGGNEQFF. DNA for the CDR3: TGTGCCACCAGCATAAGCGGGGCGGGGGGCAATGAGCAGTTCTTC.

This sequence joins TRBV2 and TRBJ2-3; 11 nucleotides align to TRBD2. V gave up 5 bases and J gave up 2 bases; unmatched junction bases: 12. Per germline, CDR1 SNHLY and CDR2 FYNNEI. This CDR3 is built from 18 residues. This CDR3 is CASSPSGRPRGATDTQYF. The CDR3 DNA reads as TGTGCCAGCAGTCCTAGCGGGAGGCCTCGGGGGGCCACAGATACGCAGTATTTT.

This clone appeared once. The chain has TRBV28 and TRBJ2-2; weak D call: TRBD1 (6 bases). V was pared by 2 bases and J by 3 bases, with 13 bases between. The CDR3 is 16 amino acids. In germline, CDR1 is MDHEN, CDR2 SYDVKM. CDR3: CASSLIGRGDTGELFF. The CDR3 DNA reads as TGTGCCAGCAGTTTAATAGGCAGGGGAGACACCGGGGAGCTGTTTTTT.

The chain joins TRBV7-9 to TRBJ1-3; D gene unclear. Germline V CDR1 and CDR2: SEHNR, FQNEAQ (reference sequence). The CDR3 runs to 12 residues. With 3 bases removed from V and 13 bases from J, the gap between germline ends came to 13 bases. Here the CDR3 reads CASSFRHAEIYF. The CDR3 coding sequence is TGTGCCAGCAGCTTCCGACACGCCGAGATATATTTT.

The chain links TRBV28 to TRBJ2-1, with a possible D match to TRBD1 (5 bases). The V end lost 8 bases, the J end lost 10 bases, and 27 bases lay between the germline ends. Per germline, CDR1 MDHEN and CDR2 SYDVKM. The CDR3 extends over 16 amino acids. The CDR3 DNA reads TGTGCCAGCGCCTTCCCCGGACACCCGAAATTACAAGAGCAGTTCTTC. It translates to CASAFPGHPKLQEQFF.

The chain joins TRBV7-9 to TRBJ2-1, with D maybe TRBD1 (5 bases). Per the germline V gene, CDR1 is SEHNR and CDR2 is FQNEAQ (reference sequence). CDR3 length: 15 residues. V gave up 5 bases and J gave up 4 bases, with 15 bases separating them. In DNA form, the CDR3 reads TGTGCCAGCAGCCGACAGCAGACACCATACAATGAGCAGTTCTTC. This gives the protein CASSRQQTPYNEQFF.

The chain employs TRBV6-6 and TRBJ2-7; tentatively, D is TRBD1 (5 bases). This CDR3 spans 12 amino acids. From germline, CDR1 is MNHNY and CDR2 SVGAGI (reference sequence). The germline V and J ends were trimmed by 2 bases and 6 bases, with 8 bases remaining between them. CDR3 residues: CASSYTGVEQYF. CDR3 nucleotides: TGTGCCAGCAGTTACACAGGTGTCGAGCAGTACTTC.

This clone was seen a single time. The CDR3 here is CASSQTSGGQETQYF. Here the CDR3 DNA reads TGTGCCAGCAGCCAGACTAGCGGGGGCCAAGAGACCCAGTACTTC. The J gene is TRBJ2-5, the V gene TRBV6-5, with TRBD2 identical over 12 bases. J gave up 1 base and V 6 bases, and 3 bases lay outside the gene matches. Germline values: CDR1 MNHEY, CDR2 SVGAGI. CDR3 length: 15 residues.

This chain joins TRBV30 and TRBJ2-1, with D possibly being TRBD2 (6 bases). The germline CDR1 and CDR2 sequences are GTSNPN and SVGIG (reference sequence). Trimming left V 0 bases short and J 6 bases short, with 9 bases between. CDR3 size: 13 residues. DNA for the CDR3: TGTGCCTGGAGTGTAGGACTACTCAATGAGCAGTTCTTC. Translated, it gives CAWSVGLLNEQFF.

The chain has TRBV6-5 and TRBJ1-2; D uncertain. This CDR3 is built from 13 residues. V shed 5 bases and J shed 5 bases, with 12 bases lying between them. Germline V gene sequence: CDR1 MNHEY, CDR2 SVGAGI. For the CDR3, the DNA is TGTGCCAGCAGTCCAGACAAGAAATATGGCTACACCTTC. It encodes CASSPDKKYGYTF.

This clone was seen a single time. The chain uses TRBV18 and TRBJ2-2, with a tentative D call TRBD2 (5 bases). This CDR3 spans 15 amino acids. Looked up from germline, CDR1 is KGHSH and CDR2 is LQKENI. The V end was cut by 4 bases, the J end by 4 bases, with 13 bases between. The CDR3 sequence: CASSLSGSRTGELFF. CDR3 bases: TGTGCCAGCTCACTAAGTGGGAGCCGCACCGGGGAGCTGTTTTTT.

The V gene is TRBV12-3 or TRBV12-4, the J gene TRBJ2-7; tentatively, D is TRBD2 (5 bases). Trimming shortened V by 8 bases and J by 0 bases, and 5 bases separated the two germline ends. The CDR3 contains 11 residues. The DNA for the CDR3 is TGTGCCAGCGGGAGCTCCTACGAGCAGTACTTC. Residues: CASGSSYEQYF.

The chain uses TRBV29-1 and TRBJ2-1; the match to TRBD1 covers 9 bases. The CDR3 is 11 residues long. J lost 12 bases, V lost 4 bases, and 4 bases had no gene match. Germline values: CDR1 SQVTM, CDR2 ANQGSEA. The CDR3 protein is CSVAPGQGQFF. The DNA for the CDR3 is TGCAGCGTTGCGCCGGGACAGGGGCAGTTCTTC.

CDR3 loop: CASSYSAGQGYEQYF. DNA for the CDR3: TGTGCCAGCAGTTACTCGGCGGGACAGGGTTACGAGCAGTACTTC. V usage is TRBV6-6 and J usage is TRBJ2-7, with 9 nucleotides matching TRBD1. Trimming removed 0 bases from V and 4 bases from J; junction bases left unmatched: 4. The CDR3 contains 15 residues. CDR1 is MNHNY, CDR2 SVGAGI, per germline (reference sequence).

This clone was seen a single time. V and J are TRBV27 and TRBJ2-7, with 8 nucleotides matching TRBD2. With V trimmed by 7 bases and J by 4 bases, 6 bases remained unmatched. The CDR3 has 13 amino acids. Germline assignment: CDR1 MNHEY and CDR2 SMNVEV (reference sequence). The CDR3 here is CASKEAGEYEQYF. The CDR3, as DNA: TGTGCCAGCAAGGAAGCGGGAGAGTACGAGCAGTACTTC.

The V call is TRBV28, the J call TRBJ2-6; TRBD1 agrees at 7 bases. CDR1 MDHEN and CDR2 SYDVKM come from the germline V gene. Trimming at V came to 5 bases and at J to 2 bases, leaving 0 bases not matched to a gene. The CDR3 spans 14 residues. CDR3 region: CASSQGAGANVLTF. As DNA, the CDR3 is TGTGCCAGCAGTCAGGGGGCTGGGGCCAACGTCCTGACTTTC.

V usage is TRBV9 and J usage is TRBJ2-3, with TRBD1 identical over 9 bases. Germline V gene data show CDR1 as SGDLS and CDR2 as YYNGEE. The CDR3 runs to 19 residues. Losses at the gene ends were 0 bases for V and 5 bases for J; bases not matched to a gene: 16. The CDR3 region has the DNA TGTGCCAGCAGCGTAGTCCTCGGATTGCACAGGGGGCGTAAAGATACGCAGTATTTT. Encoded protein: CASSVVLGLHRGRKDTQYF.

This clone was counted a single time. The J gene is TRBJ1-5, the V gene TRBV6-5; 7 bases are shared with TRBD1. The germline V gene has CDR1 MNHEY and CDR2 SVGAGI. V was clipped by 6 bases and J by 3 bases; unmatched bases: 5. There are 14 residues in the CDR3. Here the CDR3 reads CASSPGGYNQPQHF. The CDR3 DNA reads TGTGCCAGCAGCCCAGGGGGTTACAATCAGCCCCAGCATTTT.

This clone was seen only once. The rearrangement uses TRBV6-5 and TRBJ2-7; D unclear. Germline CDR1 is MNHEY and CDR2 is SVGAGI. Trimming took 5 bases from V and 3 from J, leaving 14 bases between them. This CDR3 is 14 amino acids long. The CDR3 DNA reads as TGTGCCAGCAGTCCCCGAGGCCCCTTCTACGAGCAGTACTTC. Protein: CASSPRGPFYEQYF.

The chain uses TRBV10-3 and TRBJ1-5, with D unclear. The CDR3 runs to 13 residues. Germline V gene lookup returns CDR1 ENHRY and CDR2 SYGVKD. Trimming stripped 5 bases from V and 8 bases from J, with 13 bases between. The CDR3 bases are TGTGCCATCAGTCGGGGTATTGGGGAGCCCCAGCATTTT. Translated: CAISRGIGEPQHF.

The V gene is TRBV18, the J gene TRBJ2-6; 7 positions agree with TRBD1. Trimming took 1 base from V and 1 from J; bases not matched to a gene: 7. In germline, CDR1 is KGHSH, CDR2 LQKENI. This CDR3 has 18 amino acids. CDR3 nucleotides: TGTGCCAGCTCACCACAATTATTGACAGGGTCTGGGGCCAACGTCCTGACTTTC. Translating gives CASSPQLLTGSGANVLTF. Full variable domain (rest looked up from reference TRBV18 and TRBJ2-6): NAGVMQNPRHLVRRRGQEARLRCSPMKGHSHVYWYRQLPEEGLKFMVYLQKENIIDESGMPKERFSAEFPKEGPSILRIQQVVRGDSAAYFCASSPQLLTGSGANVLTFGAGSRLTVL.